This section outlines one TCR beta chain sequence together with its context. This record belongs to a study of blood T cell repertoires in COVID-19. As for the study in general: COVID-19 samples collected from the United States, Italy and Spain covered acute and convalescent phases. The analysed material was cDNA or gDNA that came from T cells, B-cell-depleted T cells, or PBMCs.

V shed 3 bases, J shed 9 bases, and the junction held 5 bases outside the gene matches. This CDR3 spans 13 amino acids. Germline values: CDR1 MNHEY, CDR2 SMNVEV (reference sequence). Original handling: Estimates of nucleated cell counts were drawn from the amplification of reference gene primers. Assay: immunoSEQ multiplex PCR; the TCRdb copy retains only in-frame clones and omits some. The V and J calls and the clone size are those of that table, but D and trimming were determined from the DNA. The table has some 180,000 clones, roughly three quarters seen once. V usage is TRBV27 and J usage is TRBJ2-1; TRBD2 matches at 7 bases. The receptor's source is a woman aged 50 to 60 with active or convalescent COVID-19. Sequencing was performed on peripheral blood. CDR3 loop: CASSFLPGGEQFF. CDR3 coding DNA: TGTGCCAGCAGTTTCTTGCCGGGAGGTGAGCAGTTCTTC.